The present entry profiles one TCR beta chain with its context. Its target is unknown. Next came a second PCR, run for about 7 to 11 cycles, which used a sample-barcoded 5' primer along with a J-beta primer mix. TCRdb independently ran MiXCR on the 5' RACE reads; one entry per CDR3 protein. Among 1.4 million to 1.5 million distinct CDR3 sequences listed, 40% to 50% were seen once. The CDR3 spans 15 residues. Germline lookup yields CDR1 MGHRA and CDR2 YSYEKL. V lost 1 base and J lost 8, with 17 bases in between. This record belongs to a study of blood T cells in healthy people across ages. Overall study results and limits: When one million T cells were used, diversity estimates were thought to be underestimates. Strong correlation existed between TCR beta diversity and naive T cell percentage.

Each sample provided at least 5.5 micrograms of extracted total RNA. The clonotype comes from a woman aged 18-30 years in good health. Sequencing was done on a sample of blood. The V and J genes are TRBV4-1 and TRBJ1-2, with D possibly being TRBD1 (5 bases). Written as DNA, the CDR3 is TGCGCCAGCAGCCAAGTGGGGTCCAGGGTTTCGGGCTACACCTTC. Its translation is CASSQVGSRVSGYTF.